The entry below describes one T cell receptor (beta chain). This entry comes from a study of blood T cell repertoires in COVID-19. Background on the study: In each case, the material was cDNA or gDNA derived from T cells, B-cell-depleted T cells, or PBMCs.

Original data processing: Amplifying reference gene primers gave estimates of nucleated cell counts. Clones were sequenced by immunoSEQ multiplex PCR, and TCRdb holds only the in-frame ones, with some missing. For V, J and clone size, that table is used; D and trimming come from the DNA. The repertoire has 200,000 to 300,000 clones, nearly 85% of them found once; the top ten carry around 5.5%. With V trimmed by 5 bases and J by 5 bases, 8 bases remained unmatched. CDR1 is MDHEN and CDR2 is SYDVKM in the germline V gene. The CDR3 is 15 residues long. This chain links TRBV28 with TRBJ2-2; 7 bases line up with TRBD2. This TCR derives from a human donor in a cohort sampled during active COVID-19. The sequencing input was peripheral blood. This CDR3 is CASSRVAGYTGELFF. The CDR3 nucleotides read TGTGCCAGCAGTAGGGTAGCGGGTTATACCGGGGAGCTGTTTTTT.